The present T cell receptor beta chain was sequenced within a study of cytomegalovirus exposure and HLA in healthy donors (TCRdb year 2017). General notes on the study: In an earlier analysis of about 560 of the donors, 250 to 300 Gb of sequence data and 90 million to 120 million unique TCR beta sequences from about 179 million T cells were reported. All discovery cohort repertoires had been generated using a single sequencing platform. Typing coverage varied by locus: roughly 620-640 donors for A, B, C, DRB1 and DQB1; roughly 520 for DQA1; approximately 570 for DPA1; about 450 for DPB1. Donor age, sex, ethnicity and CMV serostatus were compiled alongside the repertoire data. High-throughput TCR immunosequencing, statistical association of individual TCRs with disease status, and machine learning were combined to predict cytomegalovirus infection status. The T cell repertoires of around 730 subjects were profiled by immunosequencing and related to cytomegalovirus serostatus. Rather than drawing on any new phenotypic data, the later analysis identified candidate immune exposures from TCR beta sequences and the way those sequences occurred across donors. Among the roughly 400 genotyped donors, around 81% belonged to the genetic ancestry cluster associated with self-reported Caucasian donors. Because of strong linkage in the cohort, four or five DR-DQ haplotypes were treated as single units for association and clustering. In addition to the first cohort of several hundred subjects, a separate validation cohort of about 120 different subjects was used. In a later analysis, previously published TCR beta repertoires from roughly 710 donors were re-analyzed and high-resolution HLA genotyping was added so that TCR occurrence patterns could be studied. An earlier analysis of roughly 600 of the donors used high-throughput TCR beta sequencing to judge whether each TCR beta V gene segment behaved as functional or pseudogenic. The study aimed to test whether signatures of past pathogen exposure could be identified by cataloging public T cell receptors. A later genetic analysis took genome-wide SNP genotypes for about 65% of the 666 donors and used that subset as a discovery cohort. HLA typing included class I and class II loci at four-digit resolution. Around 320 gigabases of sequencing data and approximately 84 million unique TCR sequences were included in an early release covering roughly 700 HLA-typed donors. Among about 400 genotyped donors of the cohort, an average of around 240,000 unique TCR beta nucleotide sequences was sequenced per donor, of which about 19% were non-productive. What the research found in general, with its limitations: In an earlier analysis of more than 500 of the donors, most TCR beta V segments appeared in productive rearrangements about 87% or about 30% of the time, broadly matching IMGT annotations. Some IMGT-functional V segments, including TRBV6-2 and TRBV6-3, could not be told apart with the 87-base-pair reads, so those segments were excluded. An association between a missense DCLRE1C variant and V-gene and J-gene trimming of TCR beta chains was found in a later genetic analysis and replicated in an independent cohort. Sequencing depth was assumed to be roughly uniform across donors in the presence/absence analyses, though that assumption may not hold. When HLA alleles, especially DR and DQ, strongly co-occurred, attributing TCR associations to individual alleles was difficult. The study listed approximately 160 TCR beta chains as associated with cytomegalovirus. Immune exposure information for the cohort was limited to CMV serostatus. A later genetic analysis reported fewer N-insertions in productive TCRs among donors in an Asian-associated ancestry cluster than the roughly 700-donor mean. In a later analysis, several top co-occurrence clusters were reported to appear linked to parvovirus B19, influenza, CMV and Epstein-Barr virus. HLA typing was unavailable for some donors at each locus, so association tests used only the typed subset. In a later analysis, HLA-associated TCR beta chains showed more clonal expansion and lower generation probabilities than non-associated chains that were equally common. A further reported finding was that TCR beta sequences accurately predicted the HLA-A and HLA-B alleles for most subjects in the first cohort. The classifier was reported to diagnose cytomegalovirus status with high specificity and sensitivity in both the original cohort and the validation cohort. Linkage disequilibrium might explain the correlated functional status among segregating V segments, but an unknown experimental factor could not be excluded. Specific HLA alleles were associated with about 17,000 TCR beta sequences at a false discovery rate of 0.05 in a later analysis. The cohort was sequenced for TCR beta chains only, and without alpha or paired-chain data the features that could be detected were limited. According to a later analysis, most CMV-associated TCR beta chains appeared to be HLA-restricted, and the HLA associations seemed to be driven largely by CMV exposure. Across donors, most TCR sequences were observed very rarely, whereas some public TCRs were present in many individuals. Because counts were too low, around 17 rarely observed V segments, including chromosome 9 orphons, were left out of the earlier analysis of several hundred of the donors. The authors suggested that the approach could potentially be generalized to other disease states and immunological phenotypes. In a later analysis, the rate of TCR association differed among HLA loci, with DRB1 alleles having the most associated TCRs and HLA-C alleles having the fewest. A group of highly shared sequence variants was considered likely to be a technical artifact of the sequencing pipeline. A few of the identified cytomegalovirus-associated TCR beta chains were confirmed in vitro to be specific for cytomegalovirus antigens.

Concerning this clone: Which antigen it targets is not known.

Libraries were prepared through the immunoSEQ multiplex PCR assay. The multiplex PCR relied on a mix of 60 forward primers for TCR Vbeta segments and 13 reverse primers for TCR Jbeta segments. Amplification of the CDR3 region of rearranged TCR beta genes was performed with a multiplex PCR assay on genomic DNA. Amplified TCR beta libraries were sequenced as 87-base-pair reads on the Illumina HiSeq System. In the authors' own workflow: Across the 666 repertoires, a later analysis counted 78 million or so unique TCR beta chains, some 11 million of which were shared by at least two donors. A nearest-neighbor algorithm error-corrected the raw reads and collapsed the reads into unique sequences, merging closely related sequences to remove PCR and sequencing errors. To assign V, D and J gene segments, CDR3 sequences were aligned to IMGT reference sequences. For a sequence to be retained, a match of at least six nucleotides was required to both a V gene segment and a J gene segment. A rearrangement counted as productive if the CDR3 had no stop codons and remained in frame with V and J, and every other rearrangement counted as non-productive. Following IMGT convention, CDR3 was defined as the stretch from the second conserved V-encoded cysteine to the conserved J-encoded phenylalanine. The earlier analysis of 500 to 650 of the donors excluded any sequence lacking an unambiguous match to a single V gene segment. In an earlier analysis of several hundred of the donors, V segments were called functional above 56.7% productive rearrangements and were called segregating when the between-donor standard deviation exceeded 5%. To diagnose cytomegalovirus status from the catalog of TCR beta chain sequences, a statistical classification framework was built. In a later analysis, TCR nucleotide sequences were compared against IMGT/GENE-DB human TR gene sequences so that V and J genes could be assigned. In a later analysis, CDR3 sequences and most-parsimonious VDJ recombination scenarios were assigned using the TCRdist pipeline. In a later analysis, each TCR beta chain was defined by its CDR3 amino acid sequence together with its V-gene family, and reads lacking a unique V-gene family were excluded. To address suspected cross-contamination and a sequencing artifact, a later analysis removed 550 to 750 highly shared, low-generation-probability nucleotide sequences. In a later analysis, a clonal expansion index was calculated for each public chain from normalized within-repertoire ranks of inferred template counts. A later analysis computed generation probabilities with a VDJ recombination model fitted to out-of-frame rearrangements, and checked the results against IGoR. In a later analysis, TCR-TCR, TCR-HLA and TCR-CMV co-occurrence was scored with hypergeometric tests, and a repertoire-size bias correction was applied to TCR pairs. False discovery rates were estimated in a later analysis by permuting HLA or CMV assignments 20 times. In a later analysis, co-occurring TCRs were grouped using DBSCAN, and TCRdist sequence similarity was added for clustering within HLA-allele-positive subsets. Co-occurrence clustering excluded repertoires with fewer than 30,000 or more than 120,000 public chains, plus five with anomalous nucleotide sharing. Drawn from immuneACCESS, this table holds only the in-frame rearrangements with V and J called that TCRdb kept. Clones are partly lost; checked studies trace under half to an unresolved V gene and leave the rest unexplained. For V, J and clone size, that table is used; D and trimming come from the DNA. This sample's table has entries for about 90,000 clones. Jointly, the top ten make up around 3.4% of the sample.

Counted from cysteine to phenylalanine, this CDR3 has 16 amino acids. Only the CDR3 region is kept as DNA, spanning 48 bases read in frame from base 1. Trimmed from V: 1 base; trimmed from J: 4 bases; junction bases lacking a gene match: 5. In the germline V gene, CDR1 corresponds to LGHNA and CDR2 to YNFKEQ. The cohort consisted of hundreds of healthy bone marrow donors. Cohort members were all nominally healthy when sampled, although unrecorded immune exposures were likely present. The donor was CMV seronegative and belonged to the group of over 300 seronegative cohort members. A peripheral blood sample was collected from each donor, and TCR beta sequencing was performed on peripheral blood mononuclear cells. The Qiagen DNeasy Blood Extraction Kit was used to extract genomic DNA from the blood cell samples.

The sequence joins TRBV4-2 to TRBJ2-3; 10 of the junction bases match TRBD2. Sequencing input: PBMCs. The receptor's source is a young woman in good health and CMV-seronegative. The DNA sequence follows: TGTGCCAGCAGCCAAGTCCAGCGGGAGGGCTCAGATACGCAGTATTTT. The resulting protein is CASSQVQREGSDTQYF.